The 5 T cell receptor beta chains reported below all come from one sample, sequenced in a study of monozygotic twins with cystic fibrosis. Assay: immunoSEQ multiplex PCR; the TCRdb copy retains only in-frame clones and omits some. The sample records some 25,000 clones, 95% to 97% being singletons. The sample taken for sequencing was blood. These receptors were collected from a girl aged 2 to 10 with cystic fibrosis.

This chain joins TRBV30 and TRBJ2-7; a weak D match, TRBD2 (5 bases). V lost 3 bases to trimming and J lost 12 bases, with 18 bases between them. The CDR3 has 12 amino acids. In germline, CDR1 is GTSNPN, CDR2 SVGIG (reference sequence). The chain's CDR3 is CAWSRTEGFSYF. The CDR3, as DNA: TGTGCCTGGAGCCGTACAGAGGGTTTCTCGTACTTC.

This clone was detected once. V gene TRBV21-1 combines with J gene TRBJ1-5. TRBV21-1 is listed as a pseudogene. CDR3 length: 15 residues. The CDR3 here is CASSKVEVSNQPQHF. CDR3 nucleotides: TGTGCCAGCAGCAAAGTCGAAGTTAGCAATCAGCCCCAGCATTTT.

This chain uses TRBV2 with TRBJ2-7; 10 nucleotides match TRBD2. Unmatched junction bases numbered 7, after V lost 2 bases and J lost 9 bases. The CDR3 loop spans 14 amino acids. CDR1 SNHLY and CDR2 FYNNEI come from the germline V gene. CDR3 residues: CASSEKREGIGQYF. The CDR3 region has the DNA TGTGCCAGCAGTGAAAAGCGGGAGGGGATAGGGCAGTACTTC.

The chain combines TRBV7-9 with TRBJ2-7, with 9 bases aligning to TRBD2. This CDR3 is 15 amino acids long. In germline, CDR1 is SEHNR, CDR2 FQNEAQ (reference sequence). The V and J ends lost 5 bases and 0 bases, in that order; junction bases with no gene match: 5. The CDR3 protein is CASSILAGSSYEQYF. The CDR3 nucleotides are TGTGCCAGCAGCATTCTAGCGGGGAGCTCCTACGAGCAGTACTTC.

This chain connects TRBV9 to TRBJ2-1, with 7 bases matching TRBD1. The CDR3 extends over 15 amino acids. Unmatched junction bases numbered 3, after V lost 0 bases and J lost 3 bases. Germline CDR1 SGDLS, CDR2 YYNGEE. The CDR3 coding sequence is TGTGCCAGCAGCGTAGAGGGGGCGCACTACAATGAGCAGTTCTTC. Protein: CASSVEGAHYNEQFF.